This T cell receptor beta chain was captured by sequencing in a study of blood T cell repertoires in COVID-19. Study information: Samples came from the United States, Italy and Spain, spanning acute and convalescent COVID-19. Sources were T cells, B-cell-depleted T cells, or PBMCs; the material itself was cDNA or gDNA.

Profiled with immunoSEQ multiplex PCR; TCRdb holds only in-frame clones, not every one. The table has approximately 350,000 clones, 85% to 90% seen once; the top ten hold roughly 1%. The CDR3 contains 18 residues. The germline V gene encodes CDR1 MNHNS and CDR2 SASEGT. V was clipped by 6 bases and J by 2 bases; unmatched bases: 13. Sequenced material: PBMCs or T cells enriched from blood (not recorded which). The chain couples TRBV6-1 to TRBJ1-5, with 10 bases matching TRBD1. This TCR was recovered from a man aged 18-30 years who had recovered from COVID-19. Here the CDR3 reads CASREPGQGRWGNQPQHF. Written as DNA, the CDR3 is TGTGCCAGCAGGGAACCGGGACAGGGGAGGTGGGGCAATCAGCCCCAGCATTTT.